This T cell receptor beta chain was documented in a study of Ad26.COV2.S vaccination and SARS-CoV-2 variants. Study-wide background: Donor was one of the participants in the Ad26.COV2.S arm of the COV1001 trial. Study results and caveats: Spike-specific responses of CD8+ and CD4+ T cells were reported to display substantial breadth after vaccination.

Clones were read by immunoSEQ multiplex PCR, and TCRdb kept only the in-frame ones, dropping some. Of fewer than 400,000 clones listed, roughly 88% are singletons. Indicated treatment: 15 to 20 received Ad26.COV2.S at low or high dose, single or two shots; about 5 received placebo; per-sample allocation not given. Samples analyzed were those drawn on day 63 after the first vaccine or placebo injection. A Boston donor was an adult aged 18-55 years. Details on this clone: What it recognizes is unknown.

This CDR3 has 15 amino acids. Germline CDR1 reads MNHEY; CDR2 reads SVGAGI. The germline V and J ends were trimmed by 0 bases and 4 bases, with 12 bases remaining between them. The TCR was taken from a person between 18 and 59 years old who received the Ad26.COV2.S COVID-19 vaccine or a placebo. The V gene is TRBV6-5, the J gene TRBJ1-2; tentative D call: TRBD1 (6 bases). The sequencing used peripheral blood, collected in a trial of Ad26.COV2.S vaccine versus placebo. This chain's CDR3 is CASSYSPRGFYGYTF. As DNA, the CDR3 is TGTGCCAGCAGTTACTCGCCCAGGGGATTCTATGGCTACACCTTC.